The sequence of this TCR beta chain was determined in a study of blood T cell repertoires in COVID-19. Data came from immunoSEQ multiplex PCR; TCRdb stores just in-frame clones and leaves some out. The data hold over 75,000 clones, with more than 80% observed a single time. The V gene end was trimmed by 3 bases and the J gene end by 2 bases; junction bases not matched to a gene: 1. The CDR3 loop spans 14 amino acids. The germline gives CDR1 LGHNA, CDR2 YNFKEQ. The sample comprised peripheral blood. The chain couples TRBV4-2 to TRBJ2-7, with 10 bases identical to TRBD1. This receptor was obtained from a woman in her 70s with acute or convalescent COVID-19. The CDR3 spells CASSQGQGTYEQYF. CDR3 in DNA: TGTGCCAGCAGCCAGGGACAGGGGACCTACGAGCAGTACTTC.